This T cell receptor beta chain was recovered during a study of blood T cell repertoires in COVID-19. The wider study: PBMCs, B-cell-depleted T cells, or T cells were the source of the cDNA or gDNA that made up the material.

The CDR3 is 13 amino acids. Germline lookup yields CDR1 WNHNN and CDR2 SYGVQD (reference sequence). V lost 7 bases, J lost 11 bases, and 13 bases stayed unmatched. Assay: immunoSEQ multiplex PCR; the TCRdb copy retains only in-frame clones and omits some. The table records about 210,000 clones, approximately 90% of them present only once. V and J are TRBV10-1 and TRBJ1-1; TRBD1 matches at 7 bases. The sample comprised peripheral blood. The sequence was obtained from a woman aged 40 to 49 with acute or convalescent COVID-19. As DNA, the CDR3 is TGCGCCAGCACCAGGACAGGAGATTTGTGGGCTTTCTTT. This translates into CASTRTGDLWAFF.